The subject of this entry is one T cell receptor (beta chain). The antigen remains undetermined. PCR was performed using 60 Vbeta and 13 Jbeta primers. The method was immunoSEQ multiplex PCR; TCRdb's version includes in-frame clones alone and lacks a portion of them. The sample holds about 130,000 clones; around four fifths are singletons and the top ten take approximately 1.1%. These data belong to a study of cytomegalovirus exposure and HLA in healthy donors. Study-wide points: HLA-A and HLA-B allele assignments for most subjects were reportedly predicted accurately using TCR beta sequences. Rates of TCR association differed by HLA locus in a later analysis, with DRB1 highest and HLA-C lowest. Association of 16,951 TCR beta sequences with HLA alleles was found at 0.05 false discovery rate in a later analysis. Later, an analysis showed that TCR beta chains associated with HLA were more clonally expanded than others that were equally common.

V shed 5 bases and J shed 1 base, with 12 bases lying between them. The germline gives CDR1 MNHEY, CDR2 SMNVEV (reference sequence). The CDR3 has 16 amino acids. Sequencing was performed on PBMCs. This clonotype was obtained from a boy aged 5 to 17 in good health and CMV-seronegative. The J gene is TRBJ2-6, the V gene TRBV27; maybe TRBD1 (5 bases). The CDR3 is CASSPITGSGANVLTF. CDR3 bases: TGTGCCAGCAGTCCCATAACAGGTTCTGGGGCCAACGTCCTGACTTTC.